One T cell receptor (beta chain) is described in this entry. There are 15 residues in the CDR3. Trimming removed 10 bases from V and 6 bases from J, with 24 bases in between. Then a second PCR, running about 6 to 11 cycles, was carried out with a sample-barcoded 5' primer and a J-beta primer mix. TCRdb called the 5' RACE reads again in MiXCR, with one record for every CDR3 protein. Here the sample spans around 750,000 distinct CDR3 sequences, about 55% being singletons. This specimen comes from a study of blood T cells in healthy people across ages. Study-level information: About one barcoded beta molecule per two T cells was captured by template switching.

What was sequenced was blood. The receptor was derived from an elderly man in good health. The rearrangement links TRBV12-3 or TRBV12-4 to TRBJ1-2; D may be TRBD1 (6 bases). CDR3 loop: CATMDSYWVGDGYTF. The CDR3, as DNA: TGTGCCACCATGGACAGTTATTGGGTAGGGGATGGCTACACCTTC.